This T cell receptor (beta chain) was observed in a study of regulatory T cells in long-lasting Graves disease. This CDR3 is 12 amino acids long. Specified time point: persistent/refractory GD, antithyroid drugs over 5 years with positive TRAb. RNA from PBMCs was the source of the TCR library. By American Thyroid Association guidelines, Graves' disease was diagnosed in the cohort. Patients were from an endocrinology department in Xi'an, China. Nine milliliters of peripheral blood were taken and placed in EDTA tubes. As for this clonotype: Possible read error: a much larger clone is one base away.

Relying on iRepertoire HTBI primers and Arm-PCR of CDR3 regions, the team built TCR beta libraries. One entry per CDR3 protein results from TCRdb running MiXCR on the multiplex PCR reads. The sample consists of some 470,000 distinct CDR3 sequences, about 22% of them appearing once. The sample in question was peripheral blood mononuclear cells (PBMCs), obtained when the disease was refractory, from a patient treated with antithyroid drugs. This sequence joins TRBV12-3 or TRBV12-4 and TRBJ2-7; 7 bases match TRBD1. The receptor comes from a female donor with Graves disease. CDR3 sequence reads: CASKGASCEQYF. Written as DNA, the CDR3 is TGTGCCAGCAAGGGGGCATCCTGCGAGCAGTACTTC.